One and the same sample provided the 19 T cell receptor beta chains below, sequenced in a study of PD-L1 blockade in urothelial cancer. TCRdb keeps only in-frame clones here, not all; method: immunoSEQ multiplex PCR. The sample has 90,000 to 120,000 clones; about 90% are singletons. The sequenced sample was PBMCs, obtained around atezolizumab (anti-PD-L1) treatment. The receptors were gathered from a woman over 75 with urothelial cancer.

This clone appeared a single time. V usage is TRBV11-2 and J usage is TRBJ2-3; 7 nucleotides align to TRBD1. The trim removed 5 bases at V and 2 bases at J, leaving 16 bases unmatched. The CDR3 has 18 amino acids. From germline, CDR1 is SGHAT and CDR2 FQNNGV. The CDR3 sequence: CASSGRDSLSSYTDTQYF. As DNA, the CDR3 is TGTGCCAGCAGCGGCCGGGACAGCCTATCCTCTTACACAGATACGCAGTATTTT.

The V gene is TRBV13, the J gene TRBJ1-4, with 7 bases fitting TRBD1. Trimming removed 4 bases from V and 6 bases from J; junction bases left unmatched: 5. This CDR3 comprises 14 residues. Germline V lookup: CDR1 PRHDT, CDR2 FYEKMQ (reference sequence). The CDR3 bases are TGTGCCAGCAGCTCTAGACAGGGAGATGAAAAACTGTTTTTT. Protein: CASSSRQGDEKLFF.

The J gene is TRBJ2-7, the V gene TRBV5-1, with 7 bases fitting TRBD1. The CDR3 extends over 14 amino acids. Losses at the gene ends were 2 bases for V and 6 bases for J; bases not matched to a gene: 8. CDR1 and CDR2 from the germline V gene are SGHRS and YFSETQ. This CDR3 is CASSFSSTGSEQYF. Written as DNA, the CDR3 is TGCGCCAGCAGCTTCTCTTCGACAGGGAGCGAGCAGTACTTC. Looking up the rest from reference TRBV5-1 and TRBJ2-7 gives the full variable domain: KAGVTQTPRYLIKTRGQQVTLSCSPISGHRSVSWYQQTPGQGLQFLFEYFSETQRNKGNFPGRFSGRQFSNSRSEMNVSTLELGDSALYLCASSFSSTGSEQYFGPGTRLTVT.

DNA of the CDR3: TGTGCCAGCGGGGGGAGCTCCTACAATGAGCAGTTCTTC. This encodes CASGGSSYNEQFF. This chain connects TRBV11-2 to TRBJ2-1; D is possibly TRBD2 (6 bases). The V end lost 8 bases, the J end lost 0 bases, and 8 bases lay between the germline ends. The CDR3 sequence is 13 residues long. In germline, CDR1 is SGHAT, CDR2 FQNNGV.

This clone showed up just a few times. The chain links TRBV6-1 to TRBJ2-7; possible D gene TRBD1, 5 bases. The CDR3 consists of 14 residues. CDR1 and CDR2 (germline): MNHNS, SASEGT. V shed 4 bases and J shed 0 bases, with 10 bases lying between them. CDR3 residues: CASSGTLNSYEQYF. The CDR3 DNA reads TGTGCCAGCAGTGGGACACTAAACTCCTACGAGCAGTACTTC.

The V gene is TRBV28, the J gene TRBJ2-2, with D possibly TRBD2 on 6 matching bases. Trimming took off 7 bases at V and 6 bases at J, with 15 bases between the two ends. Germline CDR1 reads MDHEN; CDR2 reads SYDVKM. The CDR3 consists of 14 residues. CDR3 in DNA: TGTGCCAGCAACCGACTAGTGAGGTCCGGGGAGCTGTTTTTT. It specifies CASNRLVRSGELFF.

The DNA for the CDR3 is TGTGCCAGCAACCCGCCAGGGTGGGAGACCCAGTACTTC. Amino acid sequence: CASNPPGWETQYF. The chain joins TRBV6-1 to TRBJ2-5; D might be TRBD1 (5 bases). Germline CDR1 is MNHNS and CDR2 is SASEGT. Trimming pared 7 bases from V and 5 bases from J, leaving 14 bases between. The CDR3 totals 13 residues.

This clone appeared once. CDR3 coding DNA: TGTGCCAGCAGCTTGGGGGGACAGGGGAGGGCAGATACGCAGTATTTT. This codes for CASSLGGQGRADTQYF. The chain joins TRBV5-4 to TRBJ2-3, with 10 bases that match TRBD1. Unmatched junction bases numbered 5, after V lost 0 bases and J lost 4 bases. Germline loops: CDR1 SGHNT, CDR2 YYREEE (reference sequence). CDR3 size: 16 residues. The full variable domain, rest sourced from reference TRBV5-4 and TRBJ2-3, is ETGVTQSPTHLIKTRGQQVTLRCSSQSGHNTVSWYQQALGQGPQFIFQYYREEENGRGNFPPRFSGLQFPNYSSELNVNALELDDSALYLCASSLGGQGRADTQYFGPGTRLTVL.

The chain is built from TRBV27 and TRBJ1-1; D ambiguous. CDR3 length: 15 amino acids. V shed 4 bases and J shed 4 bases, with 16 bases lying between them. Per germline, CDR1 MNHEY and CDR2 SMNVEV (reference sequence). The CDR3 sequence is CASSSDGTRGTEAFF. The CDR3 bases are TGTGCCAGCAGTTCGGACGGAACCCGGGGCACTGAAGCTTTCTTT.

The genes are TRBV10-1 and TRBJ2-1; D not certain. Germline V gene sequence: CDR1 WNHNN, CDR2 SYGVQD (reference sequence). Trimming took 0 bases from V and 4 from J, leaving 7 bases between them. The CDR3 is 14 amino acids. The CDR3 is CASSESPGYNEQFF. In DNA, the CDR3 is TGCGCCAGCAGTGAGTCTCCCGGGTACAATGAGCAGTTCTTC.

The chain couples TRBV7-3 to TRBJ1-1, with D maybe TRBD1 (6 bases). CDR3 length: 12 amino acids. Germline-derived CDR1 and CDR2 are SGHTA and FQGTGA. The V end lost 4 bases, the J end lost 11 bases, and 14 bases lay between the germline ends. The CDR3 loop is CASSSGGPGAFF. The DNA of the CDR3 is TGTGCCAGCAGCTCGGGGGGGCCTGGGGCTTTCTTT.

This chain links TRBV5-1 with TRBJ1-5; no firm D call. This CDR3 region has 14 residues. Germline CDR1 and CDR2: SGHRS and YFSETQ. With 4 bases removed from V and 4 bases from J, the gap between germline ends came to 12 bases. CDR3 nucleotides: TGCGCCAGCAGCCCCGGTCCCGGTAATCAGCCCCAGCATTTT. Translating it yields CASSPGPGNQPQHF.

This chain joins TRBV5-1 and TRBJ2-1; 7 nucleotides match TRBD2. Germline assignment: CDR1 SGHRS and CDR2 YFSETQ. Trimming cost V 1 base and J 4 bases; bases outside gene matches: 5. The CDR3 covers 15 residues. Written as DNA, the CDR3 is TGCGCCAGCAGCTTGCTAGCGGAACATTACAATGAGCAGTTCTTC. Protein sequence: CASSLLAEHYNEQFF.

The CDR3 protein is CASSLLGGTQPQHF. In nucleotides, the CDR3 is TGTGCCAGCAGCTTGTTAGGGGGAACTCAGCCCCAGCATTTT. V gene TRBV28 combines with J gene TRBJ1-5; possibly TRBD1 for D (6 bases). V was cut by 6 bases and J by 6 bases, with 15 bases left in between. The CDR3 consists of 14 residues. Germline CDR1 MDHEN, CDR2 SYDVKM.

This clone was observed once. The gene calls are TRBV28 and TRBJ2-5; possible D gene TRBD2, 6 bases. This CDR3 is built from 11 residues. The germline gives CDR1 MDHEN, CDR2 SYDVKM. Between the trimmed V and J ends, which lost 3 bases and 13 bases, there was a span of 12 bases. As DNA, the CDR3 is TGTGCCAGCAGTTTCGTTGGGGGGATGTACTTC. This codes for CASSFVGGMYF.

This CDR3 is CATSPRVVGRYEQYF. As DNA, the CDR3 is TGTGCCACCAGCCCCCGGGTAGTTGGTCGCTACGAGCAGTACTTC. This chain joins TRBV15 and TRBJ2-7; D gene unclear. V lost 5 bases to trimming and J lost 3 bases, with 17 bases between them. The CDR3 runs to 15 residues. Per germline, CDR1 LNHNV and CDR2 YYDKDF (reference sequence).

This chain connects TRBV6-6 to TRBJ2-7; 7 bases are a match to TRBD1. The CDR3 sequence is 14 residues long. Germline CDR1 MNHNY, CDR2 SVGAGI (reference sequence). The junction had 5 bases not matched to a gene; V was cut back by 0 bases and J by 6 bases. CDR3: CASSYSTGWAEQYF. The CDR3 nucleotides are TGTGCCAGCAGTTACTCGACAGGGTGGGCCGAGCAGTACTTC.

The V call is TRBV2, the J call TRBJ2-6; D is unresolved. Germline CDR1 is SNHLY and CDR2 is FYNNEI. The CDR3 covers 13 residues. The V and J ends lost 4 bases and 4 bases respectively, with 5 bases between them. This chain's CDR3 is CASSGRGANVLTF. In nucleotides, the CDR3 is TGTGCCAGCAGTGGGAGAGGGGCCAACGTCCTGACTTTC.

CDR3 region: CASSLDARTFANTGELFF. The CDR3, as DNA: TGCGCCAGCAGCTTGGATGCCAGGACTTTCGCGAACACCGGGGAGCTGTTTTTT. The rearrangement joins TRBV5-1 to TRBJ2-2; possibly TRBD2 for D (5 bases). Deletions cut 0 bases from V and 0 bases from J, with 15 bases between. CDR1 is SGHRS and CDR2 is YFSETQ in the germline V gene. The CDR3 has 18 residues.